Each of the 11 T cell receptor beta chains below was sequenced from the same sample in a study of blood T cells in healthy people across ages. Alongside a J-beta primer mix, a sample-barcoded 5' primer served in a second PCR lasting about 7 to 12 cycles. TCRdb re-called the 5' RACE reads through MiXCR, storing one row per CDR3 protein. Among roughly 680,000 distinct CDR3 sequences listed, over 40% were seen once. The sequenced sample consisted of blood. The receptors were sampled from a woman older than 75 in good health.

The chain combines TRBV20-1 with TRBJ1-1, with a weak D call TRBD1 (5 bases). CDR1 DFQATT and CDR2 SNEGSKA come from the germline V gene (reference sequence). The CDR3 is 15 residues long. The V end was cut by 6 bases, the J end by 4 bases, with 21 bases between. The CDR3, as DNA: TGCAGTGCGGCGTACCGGGGGGGGGAAGGCACTGAAGCTTTCTTT. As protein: CSAAYRGGEGTEAFF.

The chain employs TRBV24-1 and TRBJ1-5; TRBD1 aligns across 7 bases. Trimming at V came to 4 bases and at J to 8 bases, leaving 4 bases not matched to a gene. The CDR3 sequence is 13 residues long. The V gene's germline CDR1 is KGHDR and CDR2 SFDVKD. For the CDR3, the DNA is TGTGCCACCAGTGAAGGGGGCAGAGAGCCCCAGCATTTT. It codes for CATSEGGREPQHF.

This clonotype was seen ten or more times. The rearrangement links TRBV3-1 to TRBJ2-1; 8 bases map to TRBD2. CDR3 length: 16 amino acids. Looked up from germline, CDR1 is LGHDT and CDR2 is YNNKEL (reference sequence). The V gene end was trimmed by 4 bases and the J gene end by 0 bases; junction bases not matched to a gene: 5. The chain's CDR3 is CASSRIAGSSYNEQFF. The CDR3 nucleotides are TGTGCCAGCAGCCGAATAGCGGGGAGCTCCTACAATGAGCAGTTCTTC.

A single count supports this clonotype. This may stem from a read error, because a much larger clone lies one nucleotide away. The CDR3 loop reads CATSLKGPGSYTDTQYF. For the CDR3, the DNA is TGTGCCACCAGCTTGAAGGGCCCCGGGTCCTACACAGATACGCAGTATTTT. V gene TRBV7-9 combines with J gene TRBJ2-3; D is unclear. The germline V gene has CDR1 SEHNR and CDR2 FQNEAQ (reference sequence). This CDR3 is 17 amino acids long.

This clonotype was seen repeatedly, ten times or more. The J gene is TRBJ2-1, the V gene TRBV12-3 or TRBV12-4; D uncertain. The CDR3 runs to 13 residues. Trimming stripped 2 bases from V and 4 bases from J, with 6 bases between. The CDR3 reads CASSLSVYNEQFF. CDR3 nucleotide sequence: TGTGCCAGCAGTTTATCAGTTTACAATGAGCAGTTCTTC.

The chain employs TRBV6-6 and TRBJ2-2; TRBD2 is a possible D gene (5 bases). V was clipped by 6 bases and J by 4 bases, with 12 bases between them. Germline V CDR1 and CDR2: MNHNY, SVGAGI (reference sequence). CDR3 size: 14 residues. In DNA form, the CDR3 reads TGTGCCAGCAGCCTGGACTTCACCACCGGGGAGCTGTTTTTT. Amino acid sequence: CASSLDFTTGELFF.

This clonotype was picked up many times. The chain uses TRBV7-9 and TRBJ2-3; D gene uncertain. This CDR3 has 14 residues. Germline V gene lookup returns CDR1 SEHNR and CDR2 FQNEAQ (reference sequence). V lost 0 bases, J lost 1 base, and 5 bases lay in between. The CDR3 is CASSLAWGTDTQYF. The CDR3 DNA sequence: TGTGCCAGCAGCTTAGCCTGGGGCACAGATACGCAGTATTTT. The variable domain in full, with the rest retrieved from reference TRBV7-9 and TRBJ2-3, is DTGVSQNPRHKITKRGQNVTFRCDPISEHNRLYWYRQTLGQGPEFLTYFQNEAQLEKSRLLSDRFSAERPKGSFSTLEIQRTEQGDSAMYLCASSLAWGTDTQYFGPGTRLTVL.

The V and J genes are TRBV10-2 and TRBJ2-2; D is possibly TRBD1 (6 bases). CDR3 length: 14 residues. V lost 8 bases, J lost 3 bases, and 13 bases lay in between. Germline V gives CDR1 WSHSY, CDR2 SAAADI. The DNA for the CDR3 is TGCGCCAGCCAGGGGACGACGTACACCGGGGAGCTGTTTTTT. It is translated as CASQGTTYTGELFF.

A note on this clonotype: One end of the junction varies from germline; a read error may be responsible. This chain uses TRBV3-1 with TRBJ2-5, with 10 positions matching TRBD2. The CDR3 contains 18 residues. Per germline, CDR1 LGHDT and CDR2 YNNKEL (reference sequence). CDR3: CASSLLRGLAVNQEAQYF. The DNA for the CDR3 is TGTGCCAGCAGTTTACTGAGAGGACTAGCGGTGAACCAAGAGGCCCAGTACTTC.

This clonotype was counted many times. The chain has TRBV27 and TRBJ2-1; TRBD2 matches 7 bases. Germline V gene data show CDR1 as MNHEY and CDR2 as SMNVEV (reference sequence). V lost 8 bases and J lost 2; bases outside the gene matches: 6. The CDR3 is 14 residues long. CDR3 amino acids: CASGGDGTYNEQFF. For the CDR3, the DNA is TGTGCCAGCGGGGGGGACGGTACCTACAATGAGCAGTTCTTC.

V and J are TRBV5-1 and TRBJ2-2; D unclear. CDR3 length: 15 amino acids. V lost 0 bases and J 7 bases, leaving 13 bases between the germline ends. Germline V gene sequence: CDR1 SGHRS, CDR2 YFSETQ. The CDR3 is CASSLDSPSGGELFF. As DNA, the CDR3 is TGCGCCAGCAGCTTGGATTCTCCGTCGGGCGGGGAGCTGTTTTTT.